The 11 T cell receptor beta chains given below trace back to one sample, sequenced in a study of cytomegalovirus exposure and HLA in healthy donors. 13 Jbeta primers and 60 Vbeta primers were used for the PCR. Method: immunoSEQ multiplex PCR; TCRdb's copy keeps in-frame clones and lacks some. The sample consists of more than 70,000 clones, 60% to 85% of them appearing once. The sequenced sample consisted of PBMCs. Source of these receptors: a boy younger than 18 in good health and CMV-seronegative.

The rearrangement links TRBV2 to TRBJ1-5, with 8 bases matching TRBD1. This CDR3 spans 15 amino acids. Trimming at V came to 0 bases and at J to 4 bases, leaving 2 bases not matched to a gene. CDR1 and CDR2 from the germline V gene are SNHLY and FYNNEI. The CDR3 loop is CASSEAQGANQPQHF. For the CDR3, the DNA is TGTGCCAGCAGTGAAGCTCAGGGGGCGAATCAGCCCCAGCATTTT.

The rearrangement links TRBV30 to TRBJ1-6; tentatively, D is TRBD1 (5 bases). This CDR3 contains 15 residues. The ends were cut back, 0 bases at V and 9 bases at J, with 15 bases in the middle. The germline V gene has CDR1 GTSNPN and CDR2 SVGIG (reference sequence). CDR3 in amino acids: CAWSVGAGRGSPLHF. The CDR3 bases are TGTGCCTGGAGTGTTGGGGCAGGGAGGGGTTCACCCCTCCACTTT.

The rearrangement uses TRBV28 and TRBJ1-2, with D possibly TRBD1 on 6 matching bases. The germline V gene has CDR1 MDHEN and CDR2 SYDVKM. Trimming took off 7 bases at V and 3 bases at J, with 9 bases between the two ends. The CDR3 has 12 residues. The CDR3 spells CASNHRDYGYTF. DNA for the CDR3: TGTGCCAGCAATCACAGGGACTATGGCTACACCTTC.

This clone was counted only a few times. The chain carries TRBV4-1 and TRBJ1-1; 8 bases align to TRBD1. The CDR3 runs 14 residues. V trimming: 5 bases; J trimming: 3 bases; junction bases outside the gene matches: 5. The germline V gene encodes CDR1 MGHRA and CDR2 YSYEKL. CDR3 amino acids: CASSSQDRDTEAFF. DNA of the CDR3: TGCGCCAGCAGCTCCCAGGACAGGGACACTGAAGCTTTCTTT.

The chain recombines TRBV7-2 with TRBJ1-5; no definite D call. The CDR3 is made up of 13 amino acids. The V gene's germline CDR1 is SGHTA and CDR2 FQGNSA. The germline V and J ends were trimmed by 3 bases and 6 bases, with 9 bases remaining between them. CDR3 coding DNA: TGTGCCAGCAGCTTGGAGGGTATTCAGCCCCAGCATTTT. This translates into CASSLEGIQPQHF.

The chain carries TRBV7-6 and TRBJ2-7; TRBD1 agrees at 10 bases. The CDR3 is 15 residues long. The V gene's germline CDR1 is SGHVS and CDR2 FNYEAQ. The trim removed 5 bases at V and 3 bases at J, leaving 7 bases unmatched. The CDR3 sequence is CASSQGGTGVYEQYF. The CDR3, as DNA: TGTGCCAGCAGCCAAGGGGGGACAGGGGTCTACGAGCAGTACTTC.

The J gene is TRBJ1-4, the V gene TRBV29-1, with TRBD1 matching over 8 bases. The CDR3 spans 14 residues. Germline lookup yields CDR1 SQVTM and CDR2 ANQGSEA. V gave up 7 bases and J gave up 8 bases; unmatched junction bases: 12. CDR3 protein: CSATGSGGGEKLFF. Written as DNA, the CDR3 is TGCAGCGCCACTGGGTCAGGGGGCGGGGAAAAACTGTTTTTT.

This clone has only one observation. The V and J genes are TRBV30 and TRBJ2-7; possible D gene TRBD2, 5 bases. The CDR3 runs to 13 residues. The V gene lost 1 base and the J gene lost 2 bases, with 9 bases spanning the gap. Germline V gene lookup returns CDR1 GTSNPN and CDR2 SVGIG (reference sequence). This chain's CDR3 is CAWSGSGTYEQYF. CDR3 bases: TGTGCCTGGAGTGGGTCGGGGACCTACGAGCAGTACTTC.

CDR3 amino acids: CASILGGLGVTEAFF. The CDR3, as DNA: TGTGCCAGCATCCTTGGAGGGCTCGGTGTCACTGAAGCTTTCTTT. The V gene is TRBV28, the J gene TRBJ1-1; no reliable D call. V was clipped by 7 bases and J by 4 bases, with 19 bases between them. The CDR3 covers 15 residues. CDR1 is MDHEN and CDR2 is SYDVKM in the germline V gene.

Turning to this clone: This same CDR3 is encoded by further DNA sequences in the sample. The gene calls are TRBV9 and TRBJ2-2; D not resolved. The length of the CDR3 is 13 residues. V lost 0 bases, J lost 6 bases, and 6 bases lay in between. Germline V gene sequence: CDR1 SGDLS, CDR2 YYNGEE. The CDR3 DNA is TGTGCCAGCAGCGTAGGAGGTCCCGGGGAGCTGTTTTTT. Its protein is CASSVGGPGELFF.

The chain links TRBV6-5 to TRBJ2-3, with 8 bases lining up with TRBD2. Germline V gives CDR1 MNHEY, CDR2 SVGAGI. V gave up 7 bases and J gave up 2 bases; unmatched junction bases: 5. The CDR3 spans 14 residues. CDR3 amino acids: CASKAGLDTDTQYF. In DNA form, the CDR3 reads TGTGCCAGCAAGGCGGGACTAGACACAGATACGCAGTATTTT.